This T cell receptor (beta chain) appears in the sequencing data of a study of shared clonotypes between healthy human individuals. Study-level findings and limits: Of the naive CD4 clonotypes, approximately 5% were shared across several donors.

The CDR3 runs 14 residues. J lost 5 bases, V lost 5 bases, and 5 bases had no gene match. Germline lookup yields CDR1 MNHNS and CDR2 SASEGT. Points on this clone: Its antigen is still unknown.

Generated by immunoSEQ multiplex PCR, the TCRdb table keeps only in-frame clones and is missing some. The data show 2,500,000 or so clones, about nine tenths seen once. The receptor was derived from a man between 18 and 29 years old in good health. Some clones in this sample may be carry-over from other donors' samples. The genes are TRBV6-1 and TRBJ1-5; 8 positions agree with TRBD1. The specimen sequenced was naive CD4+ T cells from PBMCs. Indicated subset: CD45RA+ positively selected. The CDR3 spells CASSPGGADQPQHF. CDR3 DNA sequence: TGTGCCAGCAGTCCAGGGGGCGCCGATCAGCCCCAGCATTTT.